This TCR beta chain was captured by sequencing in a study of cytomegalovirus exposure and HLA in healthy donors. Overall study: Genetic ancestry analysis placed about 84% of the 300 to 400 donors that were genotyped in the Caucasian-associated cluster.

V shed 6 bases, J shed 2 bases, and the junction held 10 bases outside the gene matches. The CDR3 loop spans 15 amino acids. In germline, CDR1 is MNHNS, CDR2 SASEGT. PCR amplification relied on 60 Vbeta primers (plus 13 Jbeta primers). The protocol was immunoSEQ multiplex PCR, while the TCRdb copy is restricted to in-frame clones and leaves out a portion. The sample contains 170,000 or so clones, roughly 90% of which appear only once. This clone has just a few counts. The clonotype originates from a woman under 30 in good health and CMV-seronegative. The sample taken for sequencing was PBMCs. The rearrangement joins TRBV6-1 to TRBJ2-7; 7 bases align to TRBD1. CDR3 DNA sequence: TGTGCCAGCAGCCCAGGGGGAAGTTTTACCTACGAGCAGTACTTC. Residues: CASSPGGSFTYEQYF.